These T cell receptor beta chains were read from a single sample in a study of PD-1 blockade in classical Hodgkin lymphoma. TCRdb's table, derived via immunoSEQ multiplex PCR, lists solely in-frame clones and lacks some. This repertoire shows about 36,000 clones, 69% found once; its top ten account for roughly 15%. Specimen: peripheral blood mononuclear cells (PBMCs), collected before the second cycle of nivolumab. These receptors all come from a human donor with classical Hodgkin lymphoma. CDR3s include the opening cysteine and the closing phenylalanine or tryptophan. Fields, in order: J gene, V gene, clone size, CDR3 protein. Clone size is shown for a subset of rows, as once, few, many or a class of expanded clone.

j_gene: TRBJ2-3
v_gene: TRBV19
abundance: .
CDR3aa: CASSIGGLADTQYF

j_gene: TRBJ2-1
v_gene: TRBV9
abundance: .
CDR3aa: CASSTHASGGYNEQFF

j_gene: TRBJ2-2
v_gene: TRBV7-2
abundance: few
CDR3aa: CASSQRGYTGELFF

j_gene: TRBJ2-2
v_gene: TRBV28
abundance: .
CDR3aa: CASSAWRGLLGTGELFF

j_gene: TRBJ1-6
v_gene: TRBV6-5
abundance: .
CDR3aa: CASSGSYNSPLHF

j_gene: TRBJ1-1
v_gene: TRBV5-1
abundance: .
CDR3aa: CASSAGTVNTEAFF

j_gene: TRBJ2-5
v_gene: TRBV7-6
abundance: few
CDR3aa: CASSLLAWDTQETQYF

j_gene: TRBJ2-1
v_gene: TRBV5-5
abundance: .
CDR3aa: CASSWAWTEQFF

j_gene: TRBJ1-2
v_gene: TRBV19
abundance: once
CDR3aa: CASTPTVDRYSYGYTF

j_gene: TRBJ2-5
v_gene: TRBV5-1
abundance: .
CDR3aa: CASSMRGTDQETQYF

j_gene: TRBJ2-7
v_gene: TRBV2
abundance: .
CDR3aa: CASSEQGYEQYF

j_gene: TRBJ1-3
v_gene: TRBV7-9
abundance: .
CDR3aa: CASSLTGGLLDTIYF

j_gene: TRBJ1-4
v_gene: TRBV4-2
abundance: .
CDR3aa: CASSQGQTNNEKLFF

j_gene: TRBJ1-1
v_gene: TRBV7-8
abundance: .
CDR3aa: CASSLSTEAFF

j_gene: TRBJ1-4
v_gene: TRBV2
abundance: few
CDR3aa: CASIPGQGVGEKLFF

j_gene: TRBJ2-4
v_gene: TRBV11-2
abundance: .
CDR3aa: CASSLGGTGGYIQYF

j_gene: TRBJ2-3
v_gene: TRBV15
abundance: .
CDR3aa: CATSRPPDDTQYF

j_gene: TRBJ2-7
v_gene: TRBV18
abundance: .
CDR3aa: CASSLGTGHEQYF

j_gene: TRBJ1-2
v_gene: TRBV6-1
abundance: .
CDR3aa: CASSEEEGLYYGYTF

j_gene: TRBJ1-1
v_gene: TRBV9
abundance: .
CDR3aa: CASSVEPTGYGAFF

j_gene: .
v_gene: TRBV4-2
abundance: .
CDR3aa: CASSLGLAGDFYEQYF

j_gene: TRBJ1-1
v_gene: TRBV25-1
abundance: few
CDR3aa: CASSGRTGGNTEAFF

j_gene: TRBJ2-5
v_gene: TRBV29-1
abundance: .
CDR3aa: CSVPKGGLAGSQETQYF

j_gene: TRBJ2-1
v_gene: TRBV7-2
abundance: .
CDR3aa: CASSLWGLGRDNEQFF

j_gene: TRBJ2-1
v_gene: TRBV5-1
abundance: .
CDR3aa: CASSLVAGDTRSYNEQFF

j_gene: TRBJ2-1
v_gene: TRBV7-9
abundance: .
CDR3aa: CASSFQQLQLSYNEQFF

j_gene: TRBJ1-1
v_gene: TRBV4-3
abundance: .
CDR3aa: CASSQNDRGGSTEAFF

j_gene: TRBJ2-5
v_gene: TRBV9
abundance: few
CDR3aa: CASSPRSGEETQYF

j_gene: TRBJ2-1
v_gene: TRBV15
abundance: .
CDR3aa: CATSRQGRGGYNEQFF

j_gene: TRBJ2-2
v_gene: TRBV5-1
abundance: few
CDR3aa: CASARDRTLGGTGELFF

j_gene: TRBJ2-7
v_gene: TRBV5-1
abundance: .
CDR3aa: CASSLSQAPAHEQYF

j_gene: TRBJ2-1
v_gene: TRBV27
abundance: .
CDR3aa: CASRPSAGVGEQFF

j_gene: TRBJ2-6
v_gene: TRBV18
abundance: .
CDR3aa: CASSPPGSSGANVLTF

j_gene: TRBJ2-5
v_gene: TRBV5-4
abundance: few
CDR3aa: CASSLNWEETQYF

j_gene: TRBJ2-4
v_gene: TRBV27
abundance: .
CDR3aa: CASSLLAGGITFLYF

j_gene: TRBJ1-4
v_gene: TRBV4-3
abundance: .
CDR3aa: CASSQDWREKLFF

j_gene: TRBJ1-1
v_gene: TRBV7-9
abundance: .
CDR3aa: CASSSVPPGPGEAFF

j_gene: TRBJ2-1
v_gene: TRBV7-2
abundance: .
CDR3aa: CASSSQLHYNEQFF

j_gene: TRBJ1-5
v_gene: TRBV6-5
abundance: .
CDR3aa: CASSYTVHSNQPQHF

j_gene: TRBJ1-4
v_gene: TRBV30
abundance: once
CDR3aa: CAWSSTEKLFF

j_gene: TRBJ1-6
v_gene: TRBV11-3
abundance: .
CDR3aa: CASSLDGGTGGSPLHF

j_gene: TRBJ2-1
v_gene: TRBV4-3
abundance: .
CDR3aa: CASSQDTGEYNEQFF

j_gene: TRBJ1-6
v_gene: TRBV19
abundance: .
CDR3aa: CASRRETYNSPLHF

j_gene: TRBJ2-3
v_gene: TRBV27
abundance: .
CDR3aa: CASSFSPSGRDTQYF

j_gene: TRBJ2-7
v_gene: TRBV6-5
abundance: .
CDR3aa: CASSNSLSGEQYF

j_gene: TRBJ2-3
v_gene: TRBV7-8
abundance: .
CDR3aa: CASSLVDWGGHTDTQYF

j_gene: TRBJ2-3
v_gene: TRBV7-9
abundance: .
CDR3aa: CASSLLDTQYF

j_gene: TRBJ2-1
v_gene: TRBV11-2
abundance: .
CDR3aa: CATAVGSYNEQFF

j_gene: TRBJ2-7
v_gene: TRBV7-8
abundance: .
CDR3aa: CASSLVAESYEQYF

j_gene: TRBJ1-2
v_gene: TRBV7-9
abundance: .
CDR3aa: CASAQLNYGYTF

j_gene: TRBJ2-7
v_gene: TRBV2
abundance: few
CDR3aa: CASSQRQGRVYEQYF

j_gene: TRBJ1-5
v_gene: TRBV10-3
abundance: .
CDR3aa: CAISPGGRISNQPQHF

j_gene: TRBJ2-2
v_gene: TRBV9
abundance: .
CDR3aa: CASSTRQPNTGELFF

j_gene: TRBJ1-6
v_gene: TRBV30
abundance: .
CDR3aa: CAWSPGDVHNSPLHF

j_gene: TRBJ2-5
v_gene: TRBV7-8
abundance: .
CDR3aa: CASSQGTFQETQYF